Described below is a single T cell receptor beta chain sequence and its context. Antigen: not known. Germline values: CDR1 SEHNR, CDR2 FQNEAQ (reference sequence). Trimming stripped 5 bases from V and 0 bases from J, with 8 bases between. CDR3 length: 13 residues. The data were obtained in a study of beta chain features in type 1 diabetes. Overall study findings and caveats: In all four CD4+ subsets, TCRB CDR3 length was significantly, moderately reduced in type 1 diabetes. PCR, the amplification step, might favor shorter templates, equally in patients and controls.

Per donor, one heparinised blood draw averaged roughly 120 mL. Post-sort purity exceeded 95% for all sorted populations. Expressed TCRB transcripts were sequenced because the entire RNA isolate underwent reverse transcription. The protocol was immunoSEQ multiplex PCR, while the TCRdb copy is restricted to in-frame clones and leaves out a portion. The sample lists 120,000 or so clones; 15% to 20% were seen once. Sequenced sample: central memory CD4+ T cells from blood. The chain is built from TRBV7-9 and TRBJ2-7; D is undetermined. The sequence came from a man aged 18 to 30 with type 1 diabetes. This CDR3 reads CASSPPSSYEQYF. In nucleotides, the CDR3 is TGTGCCAGCAGCCCCCCTAGCTCCTACGAGCAGTACTTC.